What follows are 21 T cell receptor beta chains derived from one specimen sequenced in a study of cytomegalovirus exposure and HLA in healthy donors. The PCR had 60 Vbeta and 13 Jbeta primers. Clones were sequenced by immunoSEQ multiplex PCR, and TCRdb holds only the in-frame ones, with some missing. The listing contains 200,000 to 250,000 clones. The material sequenced was PBMCs. Receptor source: a girl aged 2 to 9 in good health and CMV-seropositive.

The CDR3 DNA sequence: TGTGCCAGCAGACCCAGGGGGCTGGGCACAGATACGCAGTATTTT. Encoded protein: CASRPRGLGTDTQYF. The genes are TRBV6-4 and TRBJ2-3, with 8 bases fitting TRBD1. V shed 6 bases, J shed 1 base, and the junction held 6 bases outside the gene matches. This CDR3 region has 15 residues. CDR1 is MRHNA, CDR2 SNTAGT, per germline.

The chain has TRBV28 and TRBJ2-7; D is perhaps TRBD2 (6 bases). The V end lost 3 bases, the J end lost 0 bases, and 9 bases lay between the germline ends. CDR3 size: 14 residues. Germline CDR1 reads MDHEN; CDR2 reads SYDVKM. CDR3 sequence (DNA): TGTGCCAGCAGTTTTGCGGGAAGCTCCTACGAGCAGTACTTC. Protein product: CASSFAGSSYEQYF.

The chain couples TRBV28 to TRBJ2-5; 8 bases fit TRBD1. Germline loops: CDR1 MDHEN, CDR2 SYDVKM. The CDR3 consists of 19 residues. V dropped 6 bases and J dropped 4; count of bases not matched to a gene: 22. The CDR3 loop reads CASRFGIQGARSGVETQYF. Written as DNA, the CDR3 is TGTGCCAGCAGATTCGGGATTCAGGGGGCGCGGTCAGGTGTAGAGACCCAGTACTTC.

V is TRBV25-1 and J is TRBJ2-5; D is uncertain. The assigned J gene may be wrong: the sequence end matches TRBJ2-7 better. Germline lookup yields CDR1 MGHDK and CDR2 SYGVNS. The CDR3 consists of 16 residues. The CDR3 reads CASSEYTPAGTYEQYF. The CDR3 coding sequence is TGTGCCAGCAGTGAATATACCCCCGCAGGAACCTACGAGCAGTACTTC.

A note on this clone: The junction does not match germline at one end; this may be a read error. The rearrangement uses TRBV27 and TRBJ1-1, with D possibly matching TRBD1 (6 bases). This CDR3 has 14 residues. Per germline, CDR1 MNHEY and CDR2 SMNVEV (reference sequence). The CDR3 DNA sequence: TGTGCCAGCAGGTTATCAGGGGTGAACACTGAAGCTTTCTTT. Encoded protein: CASRLSGVNTEAFF.

The chain joins TRBV5-1 to TRBJ1-1; the D gene is possibly TRBD1 (6 bases). CDR1 is SGHRS and CDR2 is YFSETQ in the germline V gene. This CDR3 contains 13 residues. Trimming removed 4 bases at V and 6 bases at J, with 13 bases between. CDR3 in amino acids: CASSAQGLSEAFF. The CDR3 nucleotides are TGCGCCAGCAGCGCACAGGGTCTCTCTGAAGCTTTCTTT.

CDR3 in DNA: TGTGCCAGCAGCGCCCGACTAGCGGGGCTTGACACAGATACGCAGTATTTT. It codes for CASSARLAGLDTDTQYF. The V gene is TRBV5-4, the J gene TRBJ2-3, with TRBD2 matching over 11 bases. With V trimmed by 4 bases and J by 2 bases, 9 bases remained unmatched. CDR1 is SGHNT, CDR2 YYREEE, per germline (reference sequence). This CDR3 spans 17 amino acids.

The CDR3, as DNA: TGTGCCAGCAGCCAAGATCGAGTCGATACGCAGTATTTT. Its translation is CASSQDRVDTQYF. The gene calls are TRBV4-2 and TRBJ2-3; D is unclear. CDR3 length equals 13 residues. Germline CDR1 reads LGHNA; CDR2 reads YNFKEQ. With 0 bases removed from V and 6 bases from J, the gap between germline ends came to 7 bases.

The V call is TRBV15, the J call TRBJ2-7, with 13 nucleotides matching TRBD2. Germline CDR1 and CDR2: LNHNV and YYDKDF (reference sequence). CDR3 length equals 15 residues. With 5 bases clipped from V and 4 bases from J, the junction kept 5 bases outside the gene matches. CDR3 sequence reads: CATSEGLAGLYEQYF. The CDR3 nucleotides are TGTGCCACCAGCGAGGGACTAGCGGGATTGTACGAGCAGTACTTC.

This chain connects TRBV15 to TRBJ2-7, with D possibly matching TRBD1 (5 bases). The CDR3 runs 14 residues. Germline V CDR1 and CDR2: LNHNV, YYDKDF (reference sequence). V was shortened by 0 bases and J by 4 bases, with 10 bases between the two germline ends. Here the CDR3 DNA reads TGTGCCACCAGCAGAGACGGACGGACATACGAGCAGTACTTC. The encoded protein is CATSRDGRTYEQYF.

V is TRBV5-6 and J is TRBJ2-7; TRBD1 aligns across 7 bases. Germline-derived CDR1 and CDR2 are SGHDT and YYEEEE. The V segment lost 3 bases and the J segment 2 bases; nucleotides outside the gene matches: 5. There are 14 residues in the CDR3. CDR3 in amino acids: CASSYGQDTYEQYF. As DNA, the CDR3 is TGTGCCAGCAGCTATGGACAGGATACCTACGAGCAGTACTTC.

The chain links TRBV5-1 to TRBJ2-5, with 13 bases identical to TRBD2. The tail of the sequence fits TRBJ2-7 better, so the J call may be wrong. Germline values: CDR1 SGHRS, CDR2 YFSETQ. This CDR3 has 16 residues. This CDR3 reads CASSPGLAGNRNEQYF. The CDR3 DNA sequence: TGCGCCAGCAGCCCGGGACTAGCGGGAAATCGGAACGAGCAGTACTTC.

This chain links TRBV2 with TRBJ2-5; D is possibly TRBD2 (6 bases). Trimming removed 6 bases from V and 5 bases from J, with 13 bases in between. The CDR3 is 13 residues long. CDR1 and CDR2 from the germline V gene are SNHLY and FYNNEI. Written as DNA, the CDR3 is TGTGCCAGCAGGCAAACTAGCTCTGAGACCCAGTACTTC. This sequence encodes CASRQTSSETQYF.

The rearrangement joins TRBV6-5 to TRBJ2-2; the D is unclear. Germline V CDR1 and CDR2: MNHEY, SVGAGI. The CDR3 length is 15 residues. V lost 2 bases, J lost 0 bases, and 7 bases lay in between. The CDR3 DNA sequence: TGTGCCAGCAGTTACAACAACGCGAACACCGGGGAGCTGTTTTTT. Its translation is CASSYNNANTGELFF.

This rearrangement joins TRBV25-1 to TRBJ2-1; TRBD2 agrees at 7 bases. The germline V gene has CDR1 MGHDK and CDR2 SYGVNS. CDR3 length: 13 residues. J lost 7 bases, V lost 4 bases, and 4 bases had no gene match. The CDR3, as DNA: TGTGCCAGCAGTGGGCGACTAGCAAATGAGCAGTTCTTC. Translating it yields CASSGRLANEQFF.

The CDR3 nucleotides read TGTGCCAGCAGTGCCCCAGGGGGCCCAGGATTTGACGAGCAGTACTTC. Encoded protein: CASSAPGGPGFDEQYF. The V and J genes are TRBV28 and TRBJ2-7, with 8 nucleotides matching TRBD1. The V gene end was trimmed by 5 bases and the J gene end by 5 bases; junction bases not matched to a gene: 14. The CDR3 has 16 amino acids. CDR1 is MDHEN and CDR2 is SYDVKM in the germline V gene.

As for this clone: A read error may produce the germline difference seen at one junction end. This CDR3 is also generated by other DNA sequences in the sample. The chain joins TRBV19 to TRBJ1-1; possibly TRBD1 for D (5 bases). The CDR3 has 17 amino acids. CDR1 and CDR2 (germline): LNHDA, SQIVND (reference sequence). In DNA form, the CDR3 reads TGTGCCAGTAGTCCTCCCAGTGTGACAGACACCAACACTGAAGCCTTCTTT. Translated, it gives CASSPPSVTDTNTEAFF.

The chain employs TRBV18 and TRBJ1-1; D gene uncertain. V lost 5 bases and J 1 base, leaving 5 bases between the germline ends. The germline gives CDR1 KGHSH, CDR2 LQKENI. This CDR3 contains 12 residues. CDR3 protein: CASSRQNTEAFF. The CDR3 nucleotides are TGTGCCAGCTCAAGACAGAACACTGAAGCTTTCTTT.

The chain joins TRBV19 to TRBJ1-1; D is perhaps TRBD1 (6 bases). This CDR3 spans 14 amino acids. Per the germline V gene, CDR1 is LNHDA and CDR2 is SQIVND (reference sequence). Trimming removed 2 bases from V and 5 bases from J, with 12 bases in between. The CDR3 sequence: CASSIQGSGTEAFF. For the CDR3, the DNA is TGTGCCAGTAGTATACAGGGGTCTGGGACTGAAGCTTTCTTT. The whole variable domain, remainder taken from reference TRBV19 and TRBJ1-1, is DGGITQSPKYLFRKEGQNVTLSCEQNLNHDAMYWYRQDPGQGLRLIYYSQIVNDFQKGDIAEGYSVSREKKESFPLTVTSAQKNPTAFYLCASSIQGSGTEAFFGQGTRLTVV.

V and J are TRBV28 and TRBJ2-7; weak D call: TRBD1 (6 bases). Germline loops: CDR1 MDHEN, CDR2 SYDVKM. CDR3 length: 15 residues. V was cut by 2 bases and J by 2 bases, with 13 bases left in between. The CDR3 DNA reads as TGTGCCAGCAGTTTACTAGCCGGGACAACCTACGAGCAGTACTTC. Translating it yields CASSLLAGTTYEQYF.

V usage is TRBV20-1 and J usage is TRBJ2-7; the D is unclear. CDR3 length: 10 residues. The V gene lost 6 bases and the J gene lost 5 bases, with 8 bases spanning the gap. Germline CDR1 is DFQATT and CDR2 is SNEGSKA (reference sequence). CDR3 bases: TGCAGTGCCTCAAGCGACGAGCAGTACTTC. This gives the protein CSASSDEQYF.